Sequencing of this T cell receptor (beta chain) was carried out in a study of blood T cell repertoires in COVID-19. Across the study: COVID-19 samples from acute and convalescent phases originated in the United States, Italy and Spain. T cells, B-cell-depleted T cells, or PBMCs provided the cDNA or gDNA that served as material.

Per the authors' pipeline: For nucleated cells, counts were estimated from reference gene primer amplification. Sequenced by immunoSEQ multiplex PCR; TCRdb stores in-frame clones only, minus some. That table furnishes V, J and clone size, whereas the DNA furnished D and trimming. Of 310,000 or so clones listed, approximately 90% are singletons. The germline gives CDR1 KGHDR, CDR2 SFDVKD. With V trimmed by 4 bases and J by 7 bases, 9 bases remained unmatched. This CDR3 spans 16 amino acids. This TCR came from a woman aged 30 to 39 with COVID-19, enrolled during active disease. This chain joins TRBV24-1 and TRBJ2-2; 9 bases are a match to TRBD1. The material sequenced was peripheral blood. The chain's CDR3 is CATSDPAGTGIGELFF. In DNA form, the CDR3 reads TGTGCCACCAGTGACCCTGCCGGGACAGGGATCGGGGAGCTGTTTTTT.